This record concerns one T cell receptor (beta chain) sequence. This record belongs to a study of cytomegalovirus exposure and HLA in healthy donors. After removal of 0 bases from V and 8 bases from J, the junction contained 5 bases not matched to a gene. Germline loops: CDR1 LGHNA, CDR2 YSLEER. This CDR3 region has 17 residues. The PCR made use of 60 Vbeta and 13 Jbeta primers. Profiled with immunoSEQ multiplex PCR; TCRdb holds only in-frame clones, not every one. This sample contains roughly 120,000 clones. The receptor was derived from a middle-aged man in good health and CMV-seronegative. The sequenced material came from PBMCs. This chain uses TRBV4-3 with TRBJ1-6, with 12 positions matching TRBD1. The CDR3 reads CASSQETGDRGHSPLHF. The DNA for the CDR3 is TGCGCCAGCAGCCAAGAAACCGGGGACAGGGGGCATTCACCCCTCCACTTT.